This TCR beta chain was sequenced during a study of shared clonotypes between healthy human individuals. A single count supports this clone. Its antigen remains unidentified. The study, taken as a whole, reports: The study found lower generation probabilities in non-shared clonotypes than in those shared by all four donors.

The data were produced by immunoSEQ multiplex PCR, yet TCRdb's version contains in-frame clones alone and is incomplete. The data show over a million clones, more than 75% seen once. This clonotype was obtained from a man aged 18-30 years in good health. Some clones in this sample may be carry-over from other donors' samples. Sequences were obtained from memory CD4+ T cells from PBMCs. Subset in this sample: CD45RA-negative fraction.

The CDR3 region has the DNA TGCAGTGCTGAATTCAGGGAGACCCAGTACTTC. Residues: CSAEFRETQYF. The chain employs TRBV20-1 and TRBJ2-5; no definite D call. The CDR3 is 11 residues long. V was shortened by 5 bases and J by 5 bases, with 9 bases between the two germline ends. The germline gives CDR1 DFQATT, CDR2 SNEGSKA (reference sequence).